The rows below give T cell receptor beta chains drawn from one sample of a study of blood T cells in healthy people across ages. TCRdb ran MiXCR on the 5' RACE reads and lists one entry per CDR3 protein. The repertoire holds about 1.1 million distinct CDR3 sequences, with more than 30% as singletons. What was sequenced was blood. The origin of the receptors is a man between 18 and 29 years old in good health. Each CDR3 is given with its conserved first and last residue. The order of the fields is CDR3 protein, V gene.

CDR3aa: CASSLGTSGVKDTQYF
v_gene: TRBV18

CDR3aa: CSASSGTLQETQYF
v_gene: TRBV20-1

CDR3aa: CASSQIPGQPQHF
v_gene: TRBV5-1

CDR3aa: CASSLARTGAKNIQYF
v_gene: TRBV12-3/TRBV12-4

CDR3aa: CASRTGPATEAFF
v_gene: TRBV12-3/TRBV12-4

CDR3aa: CSANQAMNTGELFF
v_gene: TRBV20-1

CDR3aa: CASSLGTWNEQFF
v_gene: TRBV28

CDR3aa: CASSVQGSPGNGYTF
v_gene: TRBV9

CDR3aa: CSVRKTGVETQYF
v_gene: TRBV29-1

CDR3aa: CASSKASGNSPLHF
v_gene: TRBV6-5

CDR3aa: CAIMGQDSYNEQFF
v_gene: TRBV10-3

CDR3aa: CSANIKNTEAFF
v_gene: TRBV20-1

CDR3aa: CASSQEGDYNEKLFF
v_gene: TRBV4-1

CDR3aa: CAISLTWSEAFF
v_gene: TRBV12-3/TRBV12-4

CDR3aa: CSATPGAGTEAFF
v_gene: TRBV20-1

CDR3aa: CASSQADHNTGELFF
v_gene: TRBV4-3

CDR3aa: CASSLQGGLNYGYTF
v_gene: TRBV7-2

CDR3aa: CACTRSGYTDTQYF
v_gene: TRBV19

CDR3aa: CSARDGRTGETQYF
v_gene: TRBV20-1

CDR3aa: CASSERTGNYGYTF
v_gene: TRBV2

CDR3aa: CARSQASNEQFF
v_gene: TRBV2

CDR3aa: CASSLVAGTGVHEQFF
v_gene: TRBV7-6

CDR3aa: CSADPGQGYGYTF
v_gene: TRBV29-1

CDR3aa: CASSQDYGSSYNEQFF
v_gene: TRBV4-1

CDR3aa: CASSPFREYNEQFF
v_gene: TRBV28

CDR3aa: CASSFRGTGGYNSPLHF
v_gene: TRBV28

CDR3aa: CASNSGTGASTNEKLFF
v_gene: TRBV2

CDR3aa: CSARVSGTDYGYTF
v_gene: TRBV20-1

CDR3aa: CASSPLLEDNEQFF
v_gene: TRBV7-9

CDR3aa: CASGRDRNYGYTF
v_gene: TRBV28

CDR3aa: CASSLVGQGASEQYF
v_gene: TRBV5-1

CDR3aa: CAGRAGSTGELFF
v_gene: TRBV2

CDR3aa: CASSFRSGEYNEQFF
v_gene: TRBV28

CDR3aa: CASIGGFWSNQPQHF
v_gene: TRBV25-1

CDR3aa: CASSVGVLVETDTQYF
v_gene: TRBV9

CDR3aa: CASSPTNLNYGYTF
v_gene: TRBV2

CDR3aa: CASSYGSWTQYF
v_gene: TRBV6-2/TRBV6-3

CDR3aa: CASSLSGGHNEAFF
v_gene: TRBV27

CDR3aa: CASSQAGTGPYEQFF
v_gene: TRBV4-2

CDR3aa: CASSPGTSGATQYF
v_gene: TRBV14

CDR3aa: CSAGTSPDPEKLFF
v_gene: TRBV20-1

CDR3aa: CASSQPQGTDYGYTF
v_gene: TRBV3-1

CDR3aa: CASSLAHLQGNEQFF
v_gene: TRBV7-9

CDR3aa: CASSGSFPSDTQYF
v_gene: TRBV9

CDR3aa: CASSRDRHTDTQYF
v_gene: TRBV4-2

CDR3aa: CASSRSDSSSYNSPLHF
v_gene: TRBV5-1

CDR3aa: CASSPGPIANYGYTF
v_gene: TRBV18

CDR3aa: CASSHRQGYGYTF
v_gene: TRBV6-5

CDR3aa: CASSSPTSGGAVDTQYF
v_gene: TRBV28

CDR3aa: CASSGDSENSPLHF
v_gene: TRBV5-1

CDR3aa: CASNDRGGRWDTQYF
v_gene: TRBV27

CDR3aa: CASSQDREGSSSYEQFF
v_gene: TRBV3-1

CDR3aa: CASSYLVGGRYF
v_gene: TRBV6-2/TRBV6-3

CDR3aa: CATSRDRHNEQFF
v_gene: TRBV15

CDR3aa: CRPIGIGLGIANEQYF
v_gene: TRBV20-1